A selection of T cell receptor beta chains follows, all from one sample in a study of blood T cell repertoires in COVID-19. The table came from immunoSEQ multiplex PCR; TCRdb's copy has only in-frame clones and leaves some out. The sample includes hundreds of thousands of clones, more than 85% of them seen just once. Sequencing was done on a sample of peripheral blood. These receptors were collected from a man in his 60s with COVID-19, enrolled during active disease. CDR3s include the opening cysteine and the closing phenylalanine or tryptophan. A D gene is named only where the DNA matches it firmly. Rows may omit the clone size; those that give it use once, few, many or a size class.

j_call clone_size d_call v_call cdr3_nt cdr3_aa
TRBJ1-1 - - TRBV21-1 TGTGCCAGCAGCAAAGCCCCGGCAGGGGACACTGAAGCTTTCTTT CASSKAPAGDTEAFF
TRBJ1-6 - TRBD1 TRBV7-2 TGTGCCAGCAGCGCCAGACAGGGGGCTGGTTCACCCCTCCACTTT CASSARQGAGSPLHF
TRBJ1-2 few TRBD1 TRBV19 TGTGCCAGTAGTGCCACCGGGACAGGGTATAATGGCTACACCTTC CASSATGTGYNGYTF
TRBJ2-7 - - TRBV6-2/TRBV6-3 TGTGCCAGCAGTTACTCTTACAGTACCTACGAGCAGTACTTC CASSYSYSTYEQYF
TRBJ2-7 - - TRBV29-1 TGCAGCGTTGTCTCGGGGTCCTACGAGCAGTACTTC CSVVSGSYEQYF
TRBJ2-5 - - TRBV7-7 TGTGCTACCAGTTTCAGGGGCGCGTACCAAGAGACCCAGTACTTC CATSFRGAYQETQYF
TRBJ2-1 once TRBD1 TRBV16 TGTGCCAGCAGCCAATCCCCGGGACAGGGATATGAGCAGTTCTTC CASSQSPGQGYEQFF
TRBJ2-7 - - TRBV2 TGTGCCAGCAGTGAACGGGAACACGAGCAGTACTTC CASSEREHEQYF
TRBJ1-1 - - TRBV7-9 TGTGCCAGCAGCCATCGGGCAGGGGACACTGAAGCTTTCTTT CASSHRAGDTEAFF
TRBJ2-7 - - TRBV30 TGTGCCTGGAGTGTACACGGTGCCGGGGAGCAGTACTTC CAWSVHGAGEQYF
TRBJ2-2 - TRBD2 TRBV10-2 TGCGCCAGCAAACCCGGGCGGGGGGGCCCGAACACCGGGGAGCTGTTTTTT CASKPGRGGPNTGELFF
TRBJ1-4 - TRBD1 TRBV5-1 TGCGCCAGCAGCTTGGAGGGGGCGGGGGAAAAACTGTTTTTT CASSLEGAGEKLFF
TRBJ1-1 - - TRBV18 TGTGCCAGCTCACCCCCGGTACTGGCTGAAGCTTTCTTT CASSPPVLAEAFF
TRBJ2-7 - - TRBV3-1/TRBV3-2 TGTGCCAGCAGCCAAGATTTTGTGGGGAGCGAGCAGTACTTC CASSQDFVGSEQYF
TRBJ1-2 - TRBD1 TRBV6-2/TRBV6-3 TGTGCCAGCAGTACAGGGGGCAGGGATGGCTACACCTTC CASSTGGRDGYTF
TRBJ2-3 - TRBD2 TRBV6-4 TGTGCCAGCAGATCGGTTGAGGCGGGGGGGACGCAGTATTTT CASRSVEAGGTQYF
TRBJ2-1 - - TRBV28 TGTGCCAGCAGCAACAGGGCCTACAATGAGCAGTTCTTC CASSNRAYNEQFF
TRBJ1-5 - - TRBV5-5 TGTGCCAGCAGCTTATCAGGACTGGACAATCAGCCCCAGCATTTT CASSLSGLDNQPQHF
TRBJ2-1 - - TRBV12-3/TRBV12-4 TGTGCCGTGGGGGGGGCCAATGAGCAGTTCTTC CAVGGANEQFF
TRBJ1-1 - - TRBV29-1 TGCAGCGTTAGACAAGTGAACACTGAAGCTTTCTTT CSVRQVNTEAFF
TRBJ1-2 - - TRBV10-1 TGCGCCAGCAGTGGGGGGCCGGCAGGGCGCCCCTATGGCTACACCTTC CASSGGPAGRPYGYTF
TRBJ2-1 - - TRBV5-5 TGTGCCAGCAGCTTCACAGGGCTCTCCTACAATGAGCAGTTCTTC CASSFTGLSYNEQFF
TRBJ1-5 - TRBD1 TRBV20-1 TGCAGTGCTAGTAGCCTTAGGGGGCGGGGGGCGAATCAGCCCCAGCATTTT CSASSLRGRGANQPQHF
TRBJ2-7 once - TRBV5-5 TGTGCCAGCACCCCTAGTCTATCCTACGAGCAGTACTTC CASTPSLSYEQYF
TRBJ2-3 - TRBD1 TRBV7-9 TGTGCCAGCAGCTCCCTCCCGGGACAGGGCACAGATACGCAGTATTTT CASSSLPGQGTDTQYF
TRBJ1-2 - TRBD1 TRBV19 TGTGCCAGTAGTAAGGCGGGACAGGGTGACTATGGCTACACCTTC CASSKAGQGDYGYTF
TRBJ1-5 - - TRBV6-5 TGTGCCAGCAGCGACGGGGGTAGCAATCAGCCCCAGCATTTT CASSDGGSNQPQHF
TRBJ2-7 - - TRBV28 TGTGCCAGCAGTGGGGACACCTACGAGCAGTACTTC CASSGDTYEQYF
TRBJ1-5 - - TRBV19 TGTGCCAGTAGAACGACGGAGGCGAGCAATCAGCCCCAGCATTTT CASRTTEASNQPQHF
TRBJ1-4 - - TRBV3-1/TRBV3-2 TGTGCCAGCAGTAGCACTGAAAAACTGTTTTTT CASSSTEKLFF
TRBJ2-5 once TRBD1 TRBV9 TGTGCCAGCGGGACAGGGGCGGTGGAGACCCAGTACTTC CASGTGAVETQYF
TRBJ2-7 - TRBD2 TRBV5-1 TGCGCCAGCAGCTTGGAGTACAGCGGGGGCTACGAGCAGTACTTC CASSLEYSGGYEQYF
TRBJ1-2 - - TRBV4-1 TGCGCCAGCAGCCAAGTTTTCGAAAGGACAGAGGACGGCTACACCTTC CASSQVFERTEDGYTF
TRBJ1-5 few TRBD1 TRBV6-5 TGTGCCAGCAGTTCCGGACAGGGACATAATCAGCCCCAGCATTTT CASSSGQGHNQPQHF
TRBJ2-1 once TRBD2 TRBV15 TGTGCCACCAGCAGAGATAACGTCGCTATAGCGGGTACCTACAATGAGCAGTTCTTC CATSRDNVAIAGTYNEQFF
TRBJ1-3 - TRBD1 TRBV18 TGTGCCAGCTCATGGGACAGTGGAAACACCATATATTTT CASSWDSGNTIYF
TRBJ2-1 once - TRBV2 TGTGCCAGCAGTCGGTCTGATGAGCAGTTCTTC CASSRSDEQFF
TRBJ2-7 - - TRBV18 TGTGCCAGCTCACCACCGGGTAGTCGGGGAACCTACGAGCAGTACTTC CASSPPGSRGTYEQYF
TRBJ1-5 - TRBD1 TRBV19 TGTGCCAGTAGTAATTCACAGGGGGCCTATCAGCCCCAGCATTTT CASSNSQGAYQPQHF
TRBJ2-7 - TRBD2 TRBV19 TGTGCCAGTAGTAGCGGGAGCTCCTACGAGCAGTACTTC CASSSGSSYEQYF
TRBJ1-1 - - TRBV30 TGTGCCTGGAGTCGGGACCCGGGGGGCAACACTGAAGCTTTCTTT CAWSRDPGGNTEAFF
TRBJ2-6 - - TRBV30 TGTGCCTGGCGTCGTGGTTCGACAGCTGGGGCCAACGTCCTGACTTTC CAWRRGSTAGANVLTF
TRBJ1-1 - TRBD1 TRBV9 TGTGCCAGCAGCGTCCAACAGGGGGCAGGCACTGAAGCTTTCTTT CASSVQQGAGTEAFF
TRBJ2-7 once - TRBV6-1 TGTGCCAGCAGTGACCAGGGCGAGTCCTACGAGCAGTACTTC CASSDQGESYEQYF
TRBJ2-5 - - TRBV6-5 TGTGCCAGCAGTTACACGGGTTGGGAGACCCAGTACTTC CASSYTGWETQYF
TRBJ1-1 - TRBD1 TRBV7-2 TGTGCCAGCAGCTCAGACACAGGGGCACTGGGCACTGAAGCTTTCTTT CASSSDTGALGTEAFF
TRBJ1-2 - - TRBV18 TGTGCCAGCTCACTACTAGACATTAGGAACCACTATGGCTACACCTTC CASSLLDIRNHYGYTF
TRBJ2-7 - - TRBV11-2 TGTGCCAGCAGCCCATCACCGGCCCTCGGGGAAGGGGGGCAGTACTTC CASSPSPALGEGGQYF
TRBJ2-7 - - TRBV7-8 TGTGCCAGCAGCTTAAGCAGGTCTGCCTACGAGCAGTACTTC CASSLSRSAYEQYF
TRBJ1-1 - - TRBV5-1 TGCGCCAGCAGCTTGGAGGGGTTGAACACTGAAGCTTTCTTT CASSLEGLNTEAFF
TRBJ1-3 - - TRBV21-1 TGTGCCAGCAAAGGACAGGTCGTCTCTGGAAACACCATATATTTT CASKGQVVSGNTIYF
TRBJ2-1 - TRBD2 TRBV27 TGTGCCAGCAGTTTAGCGGGGGTGGGCAATGAGCAGTTCTTC CASSLAGVGNEQFF
TRBJ2-7 - TRBD2 TRBV10-3 TGTGCCATCCGGGCGGGGACTAGCGGATCCTCCTACGAGCAGTACTTC CAIRAGTSGSSYEQYF
TRBJ1-2 - - TRBV12-3/TRBV12-4 TGTGCCAGCAGTGTCCAGGGTAGGAGCTACACCTTC CASSVQGRSYTF
TRBJ1-3 - - TRBV3-1/TRBV3-2 TGTGCCAGCAGCCCCCATCCTCAGGGGCCAAACACCATATATTTT CASSPHPQGPNTIYF
TRBJ2-7 - TRBD2 TRBV6-8 TGTGCCAGCAGTTACGCTAGCGGACCCTACGAGCAGTACTTC CASSYASGPYEQYF
TRBJ1-1 - - TRBV7-2 TGTGCCAGCAGCCCTACAGGCGTGAACACTGAAGCTTTCTTT CASSPTGVNTEAFF
TRBJ2-5 few TRBD2 TRBV7-9 TGTGCCAGCACCAATCCCCTAGCGGGGCAAGAGACCCAGTACTTC CASTNPLAGQETQYF
TRBJ2-2 - TRBD2 TRBV18 TGTGCCAGCTCACCCTCTAGCGGGAGATGGACCGGGGAGCTGTTTTTT CASSPSSGRWTGELFF
TRBJ2-2 - - TRBV11-2 TGTGCCAGCAGCTCCCCTCTAAGGCGAACAGGCGGGGAGCTGTTTTTT CASSSPLRRTGGELFF